This T cell receptor beta chain was sequenced during a study of cytomegalovirus exposure and HLA in healthy donors. The PCR ran on 60 Vbeta and 13 Jbeta primers. Data came from immunoSEQ multiplex PCR; TCRdb stores just in-frame clones and leaves some out. The table records around 120,000 clones, about 80% of them present only once. With 3 bases removed from V and 3 bases from J, the gap between germline ends came to 9 bases. Germline CDR1 is SGHRS and CDR2 is YFSETQ. The CDR3 loop spans 13 amino acids. The sample comprised PBMCs. The TCR sequence derives from a female donor in good health and CMV-seropositive. This sequence joins TRBV5-1 and TRBJ2-5; a weak D match, TRBD1 (6 bases). Here the CDR3 DNA reads TGCGCCAGCAGCTACGGACAGAAAGAGACCCAGTACTTC. The encoded protein is CASSYGQKETQYF.